This T cell receptor (beta chain) was sequenced in a study of metastatic and nonmetastatic thyroid tumors. Study context: Where malignant and benign thyroid patients were concerned, repertoires were compared across blood and tumor or nodule tissue.

As processed by the authors: A classifier of distant metastasis in papillary thyroid cancer was built from CDR3 differences (across clinicopathological groups). TCRdb re-analyzed the PCR reads through MiXCR. The V and J calls come from TCRdb's annotation, not from the publication. Of over 20,000 clones listed, around 30% are singletons. Study-level results: Malignant tumors reportedly showed significantly higher TCR beta diversity than benign nodules in both blood and tumor.

This clone was found many times. Its target is unknown. This may be a read error: a much more frequent sequence differs by one nucleotide. This same CDR3 is encoded by further DNA sequences in the sample. Patients had received no treatment of any kind before thyroid surgery. The material sequenced was blood. The receptor's source is a female donor with papillary thyroid cancer or a benign thyroid nodule (not recorded which). Some clones in this sample may be carry-over from other donors' samples.

The CDR3 region has the DNA TGTGCCAGCAGCTTAAACTCGGGGGGTAGCACAGATACGCAGTACTTT. Amino acid sequence: CASSLNSGGSTDTQYF. J is TRBJ2-3 and V is TRBV7-3; 7 bases are a match to TRBD2. This CDR3 spans 16 amino acids. The germline gives CDR1 SGHTA, CDR2 FQGTGA.